The sequence of this TCR beta chain was determined in a study of T cell responses to AZD1222 COVID-19 vaccine. Germline values: CDR1 LGHNT, CDR2 FRNRAP. The junction had 7 bases not matched to a gene; V was cut back by 5 bases and J by 3 bases. The CDR3 sequence is 15 residues long. The study, taken as a whole, reports: Following two doses of AZD1222, Spike-specific TCR breadth and depth rose. The donor group comprised mostly white British people and more females; the analysis possibly underestimated clonal diversity. The reported proportion of spike-specific TCRs targeting unmutated variant regions was nearly half. Spike-spanning, vaccine-associated CD4 TCRs were dominant at 160-218 and 743-854.

To note about this clone: Its antigen is unidentified.

Measured with immunoSEQ multiplex PCR; TCRdb has only the in-frame clones, and not every one. Among over 100,000 clones listed, roughly 90% were seen once. The V gene is TRBV12-5, the J gene TRBJ2-1; 7 nucleotides align to TRBD2. The starting material was peripheral blood, obtained on day 0 of MenACWY control vaccination. The clonotype originates from an adult in good health. The CDR3 nucleotides read TGTGCTAGTGGTACCGGGGGGACGGGCTACAATGAGCAGTTCTTC. Protein sequence: CASGTGGTGYNEQFF.